What follows describes a single TCR beta chain. Each participant's cohort was designated according to participant-reported clinical history. This sample is part of a study of blood T cell repertoires in COVID-19. About the study: Donors in the United States, Italy and Spain gave samples during acute or convalescent COVID-19.

Profiled with immunoSEQ multiplex PCR; TCRdb holds only in-frame clones, not every one. The table shows some 330,000 clones, with around 90% occurring only once. V lost 4 bases to trimming and J lost 4 bases; unmatched junction nucleotides: 4. The CDR3 sequence is 13 residues long. Per the germline V gene, CDR1 is SGHRS and CDR2 is YFSETQ. This TCR derives from a man aged 30 to 45 who had recovered from COVID-19. Material: PBMCs or T cells enriched from blood (not recorded which). This chain uses TRBV5-1 with TRBJ2-5, with TRBD2 identical over 7 bases. The CDR3 DNA is TGCGCCAGCAGCCCTGGGGGGGGAGAGACCCAGTACTTC. Protein product: CASSPGGGETQYF.